This TCR beta chain was sequenced during a study of cytomegalovirus exposure and HLA in healthy donors. Turning to the study itself: Within the Caucasian-associated ancestry cluster were around four fifths of the 398 genotyped donors.

This PCR relied on a set of 60 Vbeta primers and 13 Jbeta primers. Repertoires were generated with immunoSEQ multiplex PCR, while TCRdb's copy carries only in-frame clones and drops some. The table lists 95,000 to 150,000 clones, about 62% of them singletons. The study, taken as a whole, reports: Several of the most significant clusters appeared, in a later analysis, to be linked to common viral pathogens. Prior analysis indicated that the majority of TCR beta V segments exhibited productivity approximately 87% or approximately 30% of the time. In a later analysis, about 17,000 TCR beta sequences were associated with HLA alleles at 0.05 false discovery rate.

Concerning this clone itself: Its antigen remains unknown.

This CDR3 is built from 15 residues. V shed 5 bases, J shed 3 bases, and the junction held 5 bases outside the gene matches. Per the germline V gene, CDR1 is SGHTA and CDR2 is FQGTGA. This sequence was found in a woman in her 40s in good health and CMV-seropositive. This chain connects TRBV7-3 to TRBJ2-2; TRBD2 matches 8 bases. The sequencing input was PBMCs. This chain's CDR3 is CASSPGTRDTGELFF. Here the CDR3 DNA reads TGTGCCAGCAGCCCTGGGACTAGAGACACCGGGGAGCTGTTTTTT. Full variable domain (missing parts from reference TRBV7-3 and TRBJ2-2): GAGVSQTPSNKVTEKGKYVELRCDPISGHTALYWYRQSLGQGPEFLIYFQGTGAADDSGLPNDRFFAVRPEGSVSTLKIQRTERGDSAVYLCASSPGTRDTGELFFGEGSRLTVL.